This TCR beta chain was observed in a study of blood T cell repertoires in COVID-19. Study-wide context: Both acute and convalescent COVID-19 samples were obtained from the United States, Italy and Spain.

As handled by the study authors: Amplifying reference gene primers gave estimates of nucleated cell counts. Profiling relied on immunoSEQ multiplex PCR, and the TCRdb table lists in-frame clones only, not all of them. D and trimming come from the DNA, and the V and J calls and clone size come from that table. The sample lists around 150,000 clones, approximately 84% occurring once. V shed 4 bases and J shed 0 bases, with 11 bases lying between them. The CDR3 runs 14 residues. Looked up from germline, CDR1 is SGHDT and CDR2 is YYEEEE. The rearrangement uses TRBV5-6 and TRBJ2-7; no reliable D call. The TCR sequence derives from a woman of 80 years or more with acute or convalescent COVID-19. Specimen: peripheral blood. CDR3 region: CASSLATRSYEQYF. The DNA for the CDR3 is TGTGCCAGCAGCCTGGCGACTCGCTCCTACGAGCAGTACTTC.